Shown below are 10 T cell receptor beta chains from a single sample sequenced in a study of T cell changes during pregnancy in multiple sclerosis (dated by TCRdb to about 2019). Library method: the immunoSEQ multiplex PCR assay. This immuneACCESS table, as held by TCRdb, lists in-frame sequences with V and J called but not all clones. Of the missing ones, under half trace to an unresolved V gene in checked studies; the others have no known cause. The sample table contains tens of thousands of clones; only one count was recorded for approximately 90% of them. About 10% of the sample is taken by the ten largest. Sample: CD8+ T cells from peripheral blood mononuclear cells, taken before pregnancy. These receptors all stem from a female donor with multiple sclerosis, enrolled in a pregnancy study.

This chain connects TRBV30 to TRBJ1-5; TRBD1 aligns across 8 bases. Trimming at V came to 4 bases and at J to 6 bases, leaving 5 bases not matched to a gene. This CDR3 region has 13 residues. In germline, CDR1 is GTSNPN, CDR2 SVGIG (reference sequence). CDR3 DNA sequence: TGTGCCTGGACGGACAGGGCAGGTCAGCCCCAGCATTTT. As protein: CAWTDRAGQPQHF.

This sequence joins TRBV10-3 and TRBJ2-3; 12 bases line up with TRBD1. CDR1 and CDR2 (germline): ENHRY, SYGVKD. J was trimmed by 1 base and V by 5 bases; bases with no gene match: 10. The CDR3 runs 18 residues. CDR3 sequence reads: CAISPGQGAKLGTDTQYF. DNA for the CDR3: TGTGCCATCAGTCCGGGACAGGGGGCCAAACTGGGCACAGATACGCAGTATTTT.

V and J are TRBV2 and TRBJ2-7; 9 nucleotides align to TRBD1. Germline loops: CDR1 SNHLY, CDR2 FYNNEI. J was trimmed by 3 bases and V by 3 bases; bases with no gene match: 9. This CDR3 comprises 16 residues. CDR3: CASSDLSGQGHYEQYF. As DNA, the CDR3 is TGTGCCAGCAGTGATCTGTCGGGACAGGGACACTACGAGCAGTACTTC.

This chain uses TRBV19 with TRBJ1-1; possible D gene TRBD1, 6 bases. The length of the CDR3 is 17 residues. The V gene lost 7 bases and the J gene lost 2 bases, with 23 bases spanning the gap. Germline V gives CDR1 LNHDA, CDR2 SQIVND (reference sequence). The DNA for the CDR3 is TGTGCCAGTACCAGGGGATTGATCGGGCTGGCCAACACTGAAGCTTTCTTT. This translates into CASTRGLIGLANTEAFF.

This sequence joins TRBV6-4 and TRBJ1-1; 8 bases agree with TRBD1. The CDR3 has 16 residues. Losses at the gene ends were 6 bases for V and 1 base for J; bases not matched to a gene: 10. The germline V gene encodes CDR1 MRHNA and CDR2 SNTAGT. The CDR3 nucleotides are TGTGCCAGCAGGAAGATCCCAGGGGGCCCGAACACTGAAGCTTTCTTT. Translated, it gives CASRKIPGGPNTEAFF.

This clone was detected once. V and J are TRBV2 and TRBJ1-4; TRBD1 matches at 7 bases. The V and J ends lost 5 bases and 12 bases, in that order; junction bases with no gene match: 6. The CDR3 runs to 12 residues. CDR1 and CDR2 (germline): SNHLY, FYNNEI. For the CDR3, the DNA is TGTGCCAGCAGTCGAGACAGGGCAGAACTGTTTTTT. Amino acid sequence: CASSRDRAELFF.

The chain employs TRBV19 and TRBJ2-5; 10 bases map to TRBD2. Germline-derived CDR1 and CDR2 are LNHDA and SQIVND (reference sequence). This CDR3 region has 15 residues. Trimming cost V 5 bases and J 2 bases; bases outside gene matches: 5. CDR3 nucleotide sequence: TGTGCCAGTAGTGTGGGGACTAGCGTACAAGAGACCCAGTACTTC. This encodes CASSVGTSVQETQYF.

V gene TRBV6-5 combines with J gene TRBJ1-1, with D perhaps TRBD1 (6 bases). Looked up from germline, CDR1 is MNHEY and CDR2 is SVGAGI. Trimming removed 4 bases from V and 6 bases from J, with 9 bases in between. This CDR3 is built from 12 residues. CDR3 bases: TGTGCCAGCAGTTTACAGGGATCTGAAGCTTTCTTT. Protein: CASSLQGSEAFF.

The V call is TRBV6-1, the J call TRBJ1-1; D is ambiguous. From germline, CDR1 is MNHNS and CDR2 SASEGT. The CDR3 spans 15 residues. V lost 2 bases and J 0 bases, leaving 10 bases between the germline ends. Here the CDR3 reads CASSESGTLNTEAFF. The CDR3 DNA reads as TGTGCCAGCAGTGAAAGCGGCACGTTGAACACTGAAGCTTTCTTT.

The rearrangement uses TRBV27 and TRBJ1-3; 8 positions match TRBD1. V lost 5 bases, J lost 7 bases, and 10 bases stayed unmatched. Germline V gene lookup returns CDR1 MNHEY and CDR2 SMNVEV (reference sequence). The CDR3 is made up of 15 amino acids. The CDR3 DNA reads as TGTGCCAGCAGTACAAACGGACAGGGTCCGAACACCATATATTTT. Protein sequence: CASSTNGQGPNTIYF.